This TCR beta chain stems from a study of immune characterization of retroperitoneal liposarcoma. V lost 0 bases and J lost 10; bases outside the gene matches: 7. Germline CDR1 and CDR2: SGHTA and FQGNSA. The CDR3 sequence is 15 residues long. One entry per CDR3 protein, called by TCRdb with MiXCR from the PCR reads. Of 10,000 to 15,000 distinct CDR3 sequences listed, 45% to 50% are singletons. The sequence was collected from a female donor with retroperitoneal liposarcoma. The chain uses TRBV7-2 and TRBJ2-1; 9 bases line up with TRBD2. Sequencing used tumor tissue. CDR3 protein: CASSLAGTSSYEQFF. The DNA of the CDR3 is TGTGCCAGCAGCTTAGCGGGGACTAGCTCCTACGAGCAGTTCTTC.